The 27 T cell receptor beta chains below come from one sample, sequenced in a study of blood T cell repertoires in COVID-19. Data came from immunoSEQ multiplex PCR; TCRdb stores just in-frame clones and leaves some out. The repertoire holds approximately 100,000 clones, with around 87% as singletons. Sequenced: peripheral blood. The origin of the receptors is a woman aged 30 to 39 with acute or convalescent COVID-19.

The V and J genes are TRBV3-1 (or the pseudogene TRBV3-2) and TRBJ1-1, with a tentative D call TRBD1 (5 bases). This CDR3 is 16 amino acids long. In germline, CDR1 is LGHDT, CDR2 YNNKEL (reference sequence). V dropped 4 bases and J dropped 4 bases, with 19 bases sitting between them. The CDR3 region has the DNA TGTGCCAGCAGCCCCCCCCCTGGAGGGGCAGGCACTGAAGCTTTCTTT. This translates into CASSPPPGGAGTEAFF.

This rearrangement joins TRBV28 to TRBJ1-5; tentatively, D is TRBD1 (6 bases). Per the germline V gene, CDR1 is MDHEN and CDR2 is SYDVKM. With 7 bases removed from V and 0 bases from J, the gap between germline ends came to 19 bases. There are 17 residues in the CDR3. Written as DNA, the CDR3 is TGTGCCAGCATGATGGGGAGGGGGGCCTATAGCAATCAGCCCCAGCATTTT. This translates into CASMMGRGAYSNQPQHF.

This rearrangement joins TRBV27 to TRBJ2-1; no clear D gene. With 5 bases removed from V and 1 base from J, the gap between germline ends came to 12 bases. The V gene's germline CDR1 is MNHEY and CDR2 SMNVEV (reference sequence). This CDR3 is built from 15 residues. The CDR3 DNA reads TGTGCCAGCAGTCGTTTGGCGGCTTCCTACAATGAGCAGTTCTTC. Translated: CASSRLAASYNEQFF.

This chain connects TRBV5-6 to TRBJ1-4, with D possibly matching TRBD1 (6 bases). The CDR3 loop spans 14 amino acids. V shed 1 base and J shed 4 bases, with 8 bases lying between them. The germline V gene has CDR1 SGHDT and CDR2 YYEEEE. The CDR3 coding sequence is TGTGCCAGCAGCTTGTGGGGGCTTAATGAAAAACTGTTTTTT. Translated: CASSLWGLNEKLFF. The whole variable domain, remainder taken from reference TRBV5-6 and TRBJ1-4, is DAGVTQSPTHLIKTRGQQVTLRCSPKSGHDTVSWYQQALGQGPQFIFQYYEEEERQRGNFPDRFSGHQFPNYSSELNVNALLLGDSALYLCASSLWGLNEKLFFGSGTQLSVL.

The chain is built from TRBV5-4 and TRBJ1-6; 10 bases are shared with TRBD1. This CDR3 has 19 amino acids. V gave up 2 bases and J gave up 0 bases; unmatched junction bases: 8. Germline V CDR1 and CDR2: SGHNT, YYREEE (reference sequence). The CDR3 region is CASSFGTGAGYSYNSPLHF. In DNA, the CDR3 is TGTGCCAGCAGCTTCGGGACAGGGGCCGGCTACTCCTATAATTCACCCCTCCACTTT.

The CDR3 region is CASSLELLADTQYF. The CDR3 coding sequence is TGTGCCAGCAGCTTAGAGTTACTTGCAGATACGCAGTATTTT. The J gene is TRBJ2-3, the V gene TRBV11-2; D unclear. Trimming cost V 0 bases and J 4 bases, with 8 bases left between them. This CDR3 region has 14 residues. Per germline, CDR1 SGHAT and CDR2 FQNNGV.

The DNA for the CDR3 is TGTGCCAGCAGTTTATTATCGACAGGGGATGTGAGCAAGTACTTC. Protein product: CASSLLSTGDVSKYF. The rearrangement joins TRBV28 to TRBJ2-7, with 8 bases identical to TRBD1. The V gene end was trimmed by 1 base and the J gene end by 11 bases; junction bases not matched to a gene: 13. The CDR3 length is 15 residues. Germline lookup yields CDR1 MDHEN and CDR2 SYDVKM.

This clone was recorded only once. The chain recombines TRBV6-6 with TRBJ2-1; 12 bases fit TRBD1. The CDR3 is made up of 15 amino acids. The germline gives CDR1 MNHNY, CDR2 SVGAGI (reference sequence). J was trimmed by 8 bases and V by 6 bases; bases with no gene match: 8. Here the CDR3 DNA reads TGTGCCAGCAGGGCACCGGGACAGGGGGCAGATGAGCAGTTCTTC. This sequence encodes CASRAPGQGADEQFF.

The gene calls are TRBV2 and TRBJ1-1; tentative D call: TRBD1 (6 bases). The CDR3 has 12 residues. The V gene's germline CDR1 is SNHLY and CDR2 FYNNEI. The germline V and J ends were trimmed by 8 bases and 1 base, with 8 bases remaining between them. The CDR3 DNA sequence: TGTGCCAGCGGGGACACGAACACTGAAGCTTTCTTT. As protein: CASGDTNTEAFF.

The chain links TRBV12-3 or TRBV12-4 to TRBJ2-5; TRBD2 is a possible D gene (6 bases). CDR3 length equals 13 residues. V dropped 1 base and J dropped 4 bases, with 7 bases sitting between them. The CDR3 protein is CASSLGGVETQYF. The CDR3 bases are TGTGCCAGCAGTTTAGGGGGGGTAGAGACCCAGTACTTC.

The V call is TRBV9, the J call TRBJ2-2; the D gene is possibly TRBD1 (6 bases). V was cut by 1 base and J by 0 bases, with 10 bases left in between. CDR3 length equals 16 residues. Germline-derived CDR1 and CDR2 are SGDLS and YYNGEE. The CDR3 sequence is CASSVLRQANTGELFF. Here the CDR3 DNA reads TGTGCCAGCAGCGTATTGAGACAGGCGAACACCGGGGAGCTGTTTTTT.

The gene calls are TRBV28 and TRBJ2-3, with a tentative D call TRBD1 (8 bases). V lost 3 bases, J lost 2 bases, and 21 bases lay in between. The germline gives CDR1 MDHEN, CDR2 SYDVKM. The CDR3 contains 18 residues. The CDR3 loop reads CASSFGIQGEGNTDTQYF. The CDR3, as DNA: TGTGCCAGCAGTTTTGGAATACAGGGGGAGGGGAACACAGATACGCAGTATTTT.

V and J are TRBV24-1 and TRBJ2-5; TRBD1 matches at 8 bases. The junction had 3 bases not matched to a gene; V was cut back by 2 bases and J by 5 bases. Looked up from germline, CDR1 is KGHDR and CDR2 is SFDVKD. This CDR3 is built from 14 residues. The CDR3 bases are TGTGCCACCAGTGATTCAGGGGGCTGGGAGACCCAGTACTTC. This gives the protein CATSDSGGWETQYF.

This sequence joins TRBV9 and TRBJ2-7; D perhaps matches TRBD2 (6 bases). With 3 bases removed from V and 2 bases from J, the gap between germline ends came to 12 bases. Germline CDR1 reads SGDLS; CDR2 reads YYNGEE. CDR3 length equals 14 residues. In nucleotides, the CDR3 is TGTGCCAGCAGCGGCTTCGGAGGGACCTACGAGCAGTACTTC. Its translation: CASSGFGGTYEQYF.

J is TRBJ1-4 and V is TRBV11-2; D gene ambiguous. V was pared by 3 bases and J by 0 bases, with 5 bases between. This CDR3 has 14 residues. Germline lookup yields CDR1 SGHAT and CDR2 FQNNGV. DNA for the CDR3: TGTGCCAGCAGCTTCGGTGCAACTAATGAAAAACTGTTTTTT. It translates to CASSFGATNEKLFF.

The gene calls are TRBV10-3 and TRBJ1-2, with TRBD1 matching over 9 bases. V was clipped by 7 bases and J by 6 bases; unmatched bases: 6. Germline V gives CDR1 ENHRY, CDR2 SYGVKD. The CDR3 sequence is 13 residues long. This CDR3 is CAITRDRVDGYTF. The CDR3 DNA reads as TGTGCCATCACCCGGGACAGGGTCGATGGCTACACCTTC.

This clone was seen a few times. V gene TRBV2 combines with J gene TRBJ1-4, with D possibly matching TRBD1 (6 bases). The CDR3 has 14 residues. The ends were cut back, 7 bases at V and 5 bases at J, with 14 bases in the middle. Germline V lookup: CDR1 SNHLY, CDR2 FYNNEI. The CDR3 bases are TGTGCCAGCACCGGCCTGGGGACAAATGAAAAACTGTTTTTT. This codes for CASTGLGTNEKLFF.

This clone was observed a single time. The chain joins TRBV6-5 to TRBJ2-3, with a tentative D call TRBD1 (6 bases). The V gene lost 2 bases and the J gene lost 5 bases, with 17 bases spanning the gap. CDR3 length: 16 amino acids. Looked up from germline, CDR1 is MNHEY and CDR2 is SVGAGI. CDR3 in DNA: TGTGCCAGCAGTTACGAGGGGGTCACCGAGGGAGATACGCAGTATTTT. It encodes CASSYEGVTEGDTQYF.

The gene calls are TRBV7-9 and TRBJ1-2; D is uncertain. This CDR3 region has 13 residues. Looked up from germline, CDR1 is SEHNR and CDR2 is FQNEAQ (reference sequence). Trimming left V 6 bases short and J 8 bases short, with 16 bases between. The CDR3 bases are TGTGCCAGCAGTCATATGCGGTTACTAGGCTACACCTTC. Translating it yields CASSHMRLLGYTF. Full variable domain (missing parts from reference TRBV7-9 and TRBJ1-2): DTGVSQNPRHKITKRGQNVTFRCDPISEHNRLYWYRQTLGQGPEFLTYFQNEAQLEKSRLLSDRFSAERPKGSFSTLEIQRTEQGDSAMYLCASSHMRLLGYTFGSGTRLTVV.

This clone was seen a single time. The V and J genes are TRBV12-3 or TRBV12-4 and TRBJ2-3; D may be TRBD2 (6 bases). V shed 9 bases and J shed 0 bases, with 10 bases lying between them. This CDR3 is built from 13 residues. The chain's CDR3 is CASLSGSTDTQYF. In DNA form, the CDR3 reads TGTGCCAGTCTTAGCGGTAGCACAGATACGCAGTATTTT.

The chain carries TRBV19 and TRBJ1-1, with TRBD1 matching 9 bases. Germline V CDR1 and CDR2: LNHDA, SQIVND (reference sequence). V trimming: 3 bases; J trimming: 5 bases; junction bases outside the gene matches: 13. The CDR3 covers 17 residues. In DNA, the CDR3 is TGTGCCAGTAGTATTCCCCGGGACAGGGCCAAGGGAACTGAAGCTTTCTTT. Its translation is CASSIPRDRAKGTEAFF.

The rearrangement links TRBV18 to TRBJ1-2, with D perhaps TRBD1 (5 bases). Trimming took off 6 bases at V and 4 bases at J, with 15 bases between the two ends. The CDR3 covers 14 residues. The germline gives CDR1 KGHSH, CDR2 LQKENI. CDR3 protein: CASSVTGVTYGYTF. The CDR3 DNA is TGTGCCAGCTCTGTCACGGGGGTAACCTATGGCTACACCTTC.

The chain uses TRBV11-3 and TRBJ1-2, with 9 positions matching TRBD1. The CDR3 has 14 residues. With V trimmed by 1 base and J by 6 bases, 3 bases remained unmatched. Germline V gives CDR1 SGHNT, CDR2 YENEEA. CDR3 DNA: TGTGCCAGCAGCTTAGCCCGGGACAGGGATGGCTACACCTTC. It yields the protein CASSLARDRDGYTF.

This chain connects TRBV7-9 to TRBJ2-3; D perhaps matches TRBD1 (6 bases). Germline CDR1 reads SEHNR; CDR2 reads FQNEAQ (reference sequence). CDR3 length: 13 residues. V lost 4 bases, J lost 6 bases, and 11 bases lay in between. The CDR3 nucleotides read TGTGCCAGCAGCTCAAGGGGGTCTGATACGCAGTATTTT. It translates to CASSSRGSDTQYF.

This clone came up a few times. The chain uses TRBV18 and TRBJ2-7, with 8 bases that match TRBD1. V was clipped by 4 bases and J by 5 bases; unmatched bases: 7. Germline CDR1 and CDR2: KGHSH and LQKENI. This CDR3 region has 14 residues. The CDR3 region is CASSQTGGRDEQYF. CDR3 sequence (DNA): TGTGCCAGCTCACAAACAGGGGGGCGAGACGAGCAGTACTTC.

The CDR3 spells CASSPTGDTDQPQHF. Here the CDR3 DNA reads TGTGCCAGCAGCCCGACAGGGGATACCGATCAGCCCCAGCATTTT. This chain joins TRBV27 and TRBJ1-5, with 8 positions matching TRBD1. Per germline, CDR1 MNHEY and CDR2 SMNVEV (reference sequence). This CDR3 contains 15 residues. With 6 bases clipped from V and 5 bases from J, the junction kept 9 bases outside the gene matches.

The chain couples TRBV4-1 to TRBJ1-2, with D perhaps TRBD1 (6 bases). The germline gives CDR1 MGHRA, CDR2 YSYEKL. This CDR3 spans 15 amino acids. V was trimmed by 3 bases and J by 3 bases, leaving 14 bases between them. The CDR3 reads CASSHLGQSYYGYTF. CDR3 DNA sequence: TGCGCCAGCAGCCACCTGGGACAATCTTACTATGGCTACACCTTC.